These 22 T cell receptor beta chains originate from one sample sequenced in a study of blood T cell repertoires in COVID-19. The table came from immunoSEQ multiplex PCR; TCRdb's copy has only in-frame clones and leaves some out. The table lists roughly 180,000 clones, about 85% of them singletons. Material for sequencing was peripheral blood. Every receptor here comes from a young man with acute or convalescent COVID-19.

This rearrangement joins TRBV6-5 to TRBJ1-4; 10 bases are shared with TRBD1. Per the germline V gene, CDR1 is MNHEY and CDR2 is SVGAGI. The CDR3 runs 13 residues. The J segment lost 8 bases and the V segment lost 8 bases, leaving 5 bases of the junction unmatched. The CDR3 reads CASSRTGGEKLFF. The CDR3 coding sequence is TGTGCCAGCTCCAGGACAGGGGGAGAAAAACTGTTTTTT.

The J gene is TRBJ1-6, the V gene TRBV2; weak D call: TRBD1 (6 bases). The V gene lost 4 bases and the J gene lost 0 bases, with 28 bases spanning the gap. The V gene's germline CDR1 is SNHLY and CDR2 FYNNEI. The CDR3 is 22 residues long. The CDR3 spells CASSVGPLSLHRESSYNSPLHF. The CDR3 DNA follows: TGTGCCAGCAGTGTGGGCCCTTTGTCCCTGCACAGGGAGAGCTCCTATAATTCACCCCTCCACTTT.

The chain is built from TRBV6-4 and TRBJ2-6; D may be TRBD1 (5 bases). The CDR3 has 15 amino acids. CDR1 MRHNA and CDR2 SNTAGT come from the germline V gene. With 2 bases removed from V and 0 bases from J, the gap between germline ends came to 5 bases. The DNA of the CDR3 is TGTGCCAGCAGTGACAGGGGCTCTGGGGCCAACGTCCTGACTTTC. This codes for CASSDRGSGANVLTF.

The CDR3 DNA is TGTGCCAGCAGCTTAGAATCTAGCGGGGGTTACGAGCAGTACTTC. Residues: CASSLESSGGYEQYF. The genes are TRBV7-2 and TRBJ2-7; 10 positions match TRBD2. V lost 1 base, J lost 4 bases, and 4 bases stayed unmatched. CDR3 length equals 15 residues. Germline-derived CDR1 and CDR2 are SGHTA and FQGNSA. Looking up the rest from reference TRBV7-2 and TRBJ2-7 gives the full variable domain: GAGVSQSPSNKVTEKGKDVELRCDPISGHTALYWYRQSLGQGLEFLIYFQGNSAPDKSGLPSDRFSAERTGGSVSTLTIQRTQQEDSAVYLCASSLESSGGYEQYFGPGTRLTVT.

The gene calls are TRBV30 and TRBJ1-1; D not resolved. Trimming shortened V by 0 bases and J by 4 bases, and 9 bases separated the two germline ends. This CDR3 is 13 amino acids long. Germline V gene lookup returns CDR1 GTSNPN and CDR2 SVGIG (reference sequence). In nucleotides, the CDR3 is TGTGCCTGGAGTGTAAGTAGGAGCACTGAAGCTTTCTTT. Its protein product is CAWSVSRSTEAFF.

This chain joins TRBV3-1 (or the pseudogene TRBV3-2) and TRBJ2-1; a possible D gene is TRBD2 (6 bases). Germline V gene data show CDR1 as LGHDT and CDR2 as YNNKEL (reference sequence). Deletions cut 7 bases from V and 7 bases from J, with 23 bases between. This CDR3 is built from 16 residues. CDR3 bases: TGTGCCAGCACCCCCGGGTGGAGGGGTTTTTCAAATGAGCAGTTCTTC. It codes for CASTPGWRGFSNEQFF.

The V gene is TRBV12-5, the J gene TRBJ2-5; D may be TRBD1 (5 bases). Germline V lookup: CDR1 LGHNT, CDR2 FRNRAP. V lost 2 bases and J lost 0, with 16 bases in between. The CDR3 has 17 amino acids. The CDR3 DNA reads as TGTGCTAGTGGTTTGCGGGTGAGACAGCAGTACCAAGAGACCCAGTACTTC. It specifies CASGLRVRQQYQETQYF.

The gene calls are TRBV3-1 (or the pseudogene TRBV3-2) and TRBJ1-6; 7 bases align to TRBD1. Trimming removed 4 bases from V and 9 bases from J; junction bases left unmatched: 6. CDR1 LGHDT and CDR2 YNNKEL come from the germline V gene (reference sequence). There are 14 residues in the CDR3. CDR3 nucleotide sequence: TGTGCCAGCAGCCGAACAGGGGATGGTTCACCCCTCCACTTT. This codes for CASSRTGDGSPLHF.

J is TRBJ2-7 and V is TRBV6-5; D possibly corresponds to TRBD1 (5 bases). With 6 bases removed from V and 0 bases from J, the gap between germline ends came to 15 bases. From germline, CDR1 is MNHEY and CDR2 SVGAGI. The CDR3 totals 15 residues. The CDR3 loop reads CASRRTHLLSYEQYF. CDR3 sequence (DNA): TGTGCCAGCAGGCGGACACATCTACTCTCCTACGAGCAGTACTTC.

This chain links TRBV7-9 with TRBJ1-2, with TRBD1 matching 10 bases. The CDR3 has 14 residues. The germline gives CDR1 SEHNR, CDR2 FQNEAQ (reference sequence). After removal of 5 bases from V and 5 bases from J, the junction contained 5 bases not matched to a gene. In nucleotides, the CDR3 is TGTGCCAGCAGCCCCCCGGGACAGGGGTATGGCTACACCTTC. Encoded protein: CASSPPGQGYGYTF.

The chain carries TRBV20-1 and TRBJ1-2; D might be TRBD1 (6 bases). In germline, CDR1 is DFQATT, CDR2 SNEGSKA (reference sequence). Trimming removed 4 bases from V and 4 bases from J, with 13 bases in between. This CDR3 comprises 13 residues. The DNA for the CDR3 is TGCAGTGCTATTGAAGGGGGTGGCTATGGCTACACCTTC. This sequence encodes CSAIEGGGYGYTF.

The chain recombines TRBV12-3 or TRBV12-4 with TRBJ1-1; 7 bases are shared with TRBD1. J lost 0 bases, V lost 7 bases, and 2 bases had no gene match. CDR3 length: 13 residues. CDR3 nucleotides: TGTGCCAGCAAGGGGGCTATGAACACTGAAGCTTTCTTT. Its protein is CASKGAMNTEAFF.

This sequence joins TRBV19 and TRBJ2-2; D not resolved. V was pared by 6 bases and J by 5 bases, with 7 bases between. The CDR3 extends over 12 amino acids. Germline V gene sequence: CDR1 LNHDA, CDR2 SQIVND (reference sequence). This chain's CDR3 is CASRHVTGELFF. The CDR3 nucleotides are TGTGCCAGTAGACACGTAACCGGGGAGCTGTTTTTT.

V and J are TRBV3-1 (or the pseudogene TRBV3-2) and TRBJ2-7, with D maybe TRBD1 (6 bases). V shed 4 bases and J shed 3 bases, with 16 bases lying between them. The length of the CDR3 is 15 residues. Germline assignment: CDR1 LGHDT and CDR2 YNNKEL (reference sequence). CDR3 sequence (DNA): TGTGCCAGCAGCCCCACTAGGACAGCGTACTACGAGCAGTACTTC. Amino acids: CASSPTRTAYYEQYF.

In this sample, this clone turned up once. The gene calls are TRBV4-1 and TRBJ2-2; TRBD1 might be the D (5 bases). The V gene lost 1 base and the J gene lost 4 bases, with 10 bases spanning the gap. This CDR3 region has 15 residues. The germline V gene has CDR1 MGHRA and CDR2 YSYEKL. Here the CDR3 reads CASSQVTGRTGELFF. In DNA form, the CDR3 reads TGCGCCAGCAGCCAAGTCACAGGACGCACCGGGGAGCTGTTTTTT.

The V gene is TRBV12-5, the J gene TRBJ2-6, with TRBD1 matching over 9 bases. Germline-derived CDR1 and CDR2 are LGHNT and FRNRAP. J was trimmed by 4 bases and V by 1 base; bases with no gene match: 14. This CDR3 comprises 20 residues. CDR3 protein: CASGLDSGTGLLAGANVLTF. CDR3 DNA sequence: TGTGCTAGTGGTTTGGACTCGGGGACAGGGCTCCTAGCGGGGGCCAACGTCCTGACTTTC.

The V and J genes are TRBV21-1 and TRBJ2-1; the DNA was not compared with TRBD2, the D call given in the table. TRBV21-1 represents a pseudogene. The CDR3 is 13 residues long. The CDR3 protein is CASNGGGYNEQFF. DNA for the CDR3: TGTGCCAGCAATGGCGGGGGGTACAATGAGCAGTTCTTC.

This chain links TRBV6-4 with TRBJ2-2; D might be TRBD2 (5 bases). Germline CDR1 reads MRHNA; CDR2 reads SNTAGT. This CDR3 contains 15 residues. V lost 3 bases, J lost 8 bases, and 16 bases lay in between. The CDR3, as DNA: TGTGCCAGCAGTGAACGATCGGGGTCCGCAGGGGAGCTGTTTTTT. Encoded protein: CASSERSGSAGELFF.

The CDR3: CAWEGSASDYGYTF. The CDR3 coding sequence is TGTGCCTGGGAGGGATCGGCATCCGACTATGGCTACACCTTC. The rearrangement links TRBV30 to TRBJ1-2; D is uncertain. This CDR3 has 14 amino acids. Germline lookup yields CDR1 GTSNPN and CDR2 SVGIG (reference sequence). V lost 5 bases, J lost 3 bases, and 16 bases lay in between.

CDR3 DNA: TGTGCCGGACAGGGTGTGGGGGAGCTGTTTTTT. Its protein is CAGQGVGELFF. This chain links TRBV30 with TRBJ2-2, with 8 bases fitting TRBD1. The CDR3 spans 11 residues. The germline V gene encodes CDR1 GTSNPN and CDR2 SVGIG (reference sequence). V shed 8 bases, J shed 8 bases, and the junction held 4 bases outside the gene matches.

The chain has TRBV7-2 and TRBJ2-6; 12 bases map to TRBD2. Germline V gene data show CDR1 as SGHTA and CDR2 as FQGNSA. The V segment lost 3 bases and the J segment 0 bases; nucleotides outside the gene matches: 6. CDR3 size: 19 residues. In nucleotides, the CDR3 is TGTGCCAGCAGCTTTGCTAGCGGGGGGGTAACCTCTGGGGCCAACGTCCTGACTTTC. Protein: CASSFASGGVTSGANVLTF.

The chain couples TRBV12-3 or TRBV12-4 to TRBJ1-2; D gene uncertain. The CDR3 sequence is 13 residues long. V shed 3 bases and J shed 6 bases, with 11 bases lying between them. CDR3 residues: CASSFRQVDGYTF. The DNA for the CDR3 is TGTGCCAGCAGTTTTAGGCAGGTAGATGGCTACACCTTC.